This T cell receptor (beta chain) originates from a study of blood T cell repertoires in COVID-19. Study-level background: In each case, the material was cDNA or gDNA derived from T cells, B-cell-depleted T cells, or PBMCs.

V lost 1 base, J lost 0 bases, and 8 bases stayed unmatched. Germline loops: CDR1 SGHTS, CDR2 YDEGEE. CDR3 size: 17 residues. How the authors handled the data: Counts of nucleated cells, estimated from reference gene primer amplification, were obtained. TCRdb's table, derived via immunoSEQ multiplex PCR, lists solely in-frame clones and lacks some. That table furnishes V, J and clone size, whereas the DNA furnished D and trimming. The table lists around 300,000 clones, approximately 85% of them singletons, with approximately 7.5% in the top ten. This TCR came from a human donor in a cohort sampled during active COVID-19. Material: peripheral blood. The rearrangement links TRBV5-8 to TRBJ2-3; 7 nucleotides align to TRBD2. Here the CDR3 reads CASSLTRLAESTDTQYF. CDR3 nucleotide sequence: TGTGCCAGCAGCTTGACTCGTCTAGCGGAGAGCACAGATACGCAGTATTTT.